This entry is about one T cell receptor beta chain. The data are from a study of control samples from healthy donors and cancer patients. Germline lookup yields CDR1 LNHNV and CDR2 YYDKDF (reference sequence). The CDR3 is 16 amino acids. The germline V and J ends were trimmed by 5 bases and 0 bases, with 15 bases remaining between them. Method: immunoSEQ multiplex PCR; TCRdb's copy keeps in-frame clones and lacks some. Of 150,000 or so clones listed, around nine tenths are singletons. Input material: blood. The source is a middle-aged man in good health. The V call is TRBV15, the J call TRBJ2-3; tentative D call: TRBD1 (5 bases). The CDR3 here is CATSAGDSASTDTQYF. CDR3 bases: TGTGCCACCAGCGCAGGCGACAGTGCTAGCACAGATACGCAGTATTTT.